This T cell receptor (beta chain) was identified during a study of identical twins. Findings of the study overall: High-abundance cord blood beta clonotypes had fewer insertions; memory repertoires showed none.

MiXCR, run by TCRdb on the 5' RACE reads, gives a single entry per CDR3 protein. The sample records approximately 250,000 distinct CDR3 sequences, about 6.7% being singletons. The CDR3 has 13 amino acids. Germline values: CDR1 DFQATT, CDR2 SNEGSKA (reference sequence). The V segment lost 6 bases and the J segment 3 bases; nucleotides outside the gene matches: 8. Points on this clonotype: What it recognizes is unknown.

Separately, the same data were catalogued under a study of T cells expressing NK-cell markers.

The receptor was derived from a woman aged 18-30 years in good health. The rearrangement uses TRBV20-1 and TRBJ2-7, with 7 nucleotides matching TRBD1. Sequencing used CD8+ T cells sorted from blood. As DNA, the CDR3 is TGCAGTGCCTCGACAGGGCTTGGCTACGAGCAGTACTTC. Translated: CSASTGLGYEQYF.